The 28 T cell receptor beta chains reported below all come from one sample, sequenced in a study of cytomegalovirus exposure and HLA in healthy donors (dated by TCRdb to the late 2010s). Library preparation employed the immunoSEQ multiplex PCR assay. For the multiplex PCR, a mixture combining 60 forward primers for TCR Vbeta segments and 13 reverse primers for TCR Jbeta segments was used. Imported from immuneACCESS, the table was reduced by TCRdb to in-frame sequences with V and J called. These copies leave out some clones; in studies compared against another copy, an unresolved V gene accounts for under half, and the cause of the remainder is not known. The sample table holds 90,000 to 130,000 clones, of which over 65% were seen once. 1.3% of the sample comes from the top ten. Sequencing input: PBMCs. All receptors come from a woman aged 25 to 39 in good health and CMV-seronegative.

The rearrangement links TRBV2 to TRBJ2-1, with TRBD2 matching over 10 bases. V lost 7 bases, J lost 5 bases, and 5 bases stayed unmatched. The CDR3 has 14 residues. CDR1 is SNHLY and CDR2 is FYNNEI in the germline V gene. As DNA, the CDR3 is TGTGCCAGCATCCCGGGACTAGCGAACAATGAGCAGTTCTTC. Protein sequence: CASIPGLANNEQFF.

The chain joins TRBV7-8 to TRBJ2-2, with D maybe TRBD1 (6 bases). V lost 5 bases and J 0 bases, leaving 10 bases between the germline ends. This CDR3 is 15 amino acids long. Germline CDR1 reads SGHVS; CDR2 reads FQNEAQ. The CDR3 protein is CASSLGAPNTGELFF. CDR3 nucleotides: TGTGCCAGCAGCCTGGGGGCCCCGAACACCGGGGAGCTGTTTTTT.

The V call is TRBV7-2, the J call TRBJ2-1; 14 bases fit TRBD2. Germline-derived CDR1 and CDR2 are SGHTA and FQGNSA. V dropped 0 bases and J dropped 9; count of bases not matched to a gene: 13. The CDR3 contains 19 residues. DNA for the CDR3: TGTGCCAGCAGCTTAGCGGGACTAGCGGGAGTGGGGGCCCGGGGTGAGCAGTTCTTC. It encodes CASSLAGLAGVGARGEQFF.

This sequence joins TRBV28 and TRBJ2-7; 7 bases agree with TRBD2. This CDR3 spans 13 amino acids. Germline CDR1 is MDHEN and CDR2 is SYDVKM. The ends lost 5 bases at V and 0 bases at J; junction bases unmatched: 1. The CDR3 nucleotides read TGTGCCAGCAGTCGGACTAGCTCCTACGAGCAGTACTTC. This encodes CASSRTSSYEQYF.

The V gene is TRBV7-6, the J gene TRBJ2-2, with TRBD2 as a possible D gene (5 bases). Germline V CDR1 and CDR2: SGHVS, FNYEAQ. This CDR3 has 15 residues. V lost 1 base and J lost 5, with 11 bases in between. CDR3 sequence reads: CASSLDGLETGELFF. CDR3 bases: TGTGCCAGCAGCTTAGACGGACTCGAAACCGGGGAGCTGTTTTTT.

This clone appeared once. The CDR3 bases are TGTGCCAGCAGCTTAGGGGTACAGGGCGCTGGAAACACCATATATTTT. Residues: CASSLGVQGAGNTIYF. The rearrangement joins TRBV7-2 to TRBJ1-3, with a tentative D call TRBD1 (6 bases). Trimming removed 1 base from V and 2 bases from J, with 12 bases in between. CDR1 SGHTA and CDR2 FQGNSA come from the germline V gene. The CDR3 contains 16 residues.

V usage is TRBV11-2 and J usage is TRBJ2-4, with a possible D match to TRBD2 (7 bases). Germline CDR1 reads SGHAT; CDR2 reads FQNNGV. The length of the CDR3 is 16 residues. V lost 2 bases, J lost 8 bases, and 19 bases lay in between. The DNA of the CDR3 is TGTGCCAGCAGCTTATCTCTTTGGCAGGGGAGGGACATTCAGTACTTC. It yields the protein CASSLSLWQGRDIQYF.

The chain couples TRBV28 to TRBJ1-2; D gene ambiguous. The CDR3 has 14 residues. V gave up 1 base and J gave up 8 bases, with 14 bases separating them. The V gene's germline CDR1 is MDHEN and CDR2 SYDVKM. Here the CDR3 reads CASSLFGQFWGYTF. Written as DNA, the CDR3 is TGTGCCAGCAGTTTATTTGGGCAGTTTTGGGGCTACACCTTC.

The rearrangement uses TRBV6-5 and TRBJ1-2; 7 bases align to TRBD1. V lost 6 bases, J lost 2 bases, and 6 bases stayed unmatched. The germline V gene encodes CDR1 MNHEY and CDR2 SVGAGI. The CDR3 consists of 14 residues. CDR3 coding DNA: TGTGCCAGCAGGGGAAGGGGGCGCAACTATGGCTACACCTTC. Protein sequence: CASRGRGRNYGYTF.

The gene calls are TRBV6-5 and TRBJ2-7; no reliable D call. V shed 2 bases and J shed 0 bases, with 8 bases lying between them. Germline V lookup: CDR1 MNHEY, CDR2 SVGAGI. The CDR3 sequence is 14 residues long. The CDR3 region has the DNA TGTGCCAGCAGTTACGGGCAGATCTCCTACGAGCAGTACTTC. Its translation: CASSYGQISYEQYF.

The chain uses TRBV7-6 and TRBJ2-7; 7 nucleotides align to TRBD1. Germline lookup yields CDR1 SGHVS and CDR2 FNYEAQ. V shed 1 base, J shed 3 bases, and the junction held 6 bases outside the gene matches. This CDR3 is 15 amino acids long. CDR3 sequence reads: CASSLEQGLFYEQYF. The CDR3 region has the DNA TGTGCCAGCAGCTTAGAACAGGGGCTCTTCTACGAGCAGTACTTC.

This rearrangement joins TRBV7-6 to TRBJ1-1; 8 nucleotides line up with TRBD1. The CDR3 is 15 amino acids. From germline, CDR1 is SGHVS and CDR2 FNYEAQ. Trimming at V came to 4 bases and at J to 5 bases, leaving 9 bases not matched to a gene. CDR3 DNA sequence: TGTGCCAGCAGCTCAAGACAGGGGAGAAATACTGAAGCTTTCTTT. This gives the protein CASSSRQGRNTEAFF.

This clone was counted a single time. V gene TRBV27 combines with J gene TRBJ2-7; TRBD2 matches at 9 bases. The CDR3 contains 15 residues. Germline V gene data show CDR1 as MNHEY and CDR2 as SMNVEV (reference sequence). Germline trimming cut 2 bases from V and 3 bases from J; bases unmatched to any gene: 5. The CDR3 nucleotides are TGTGCCAGCAGTTTAGTTCCTAGCGGGGTCTACGAGCAGTACTTC. Its translation: CASSLVPSGVYEQYF.

The V call is TRBV6-5, the J call TRBJ1-5; no clear D gene. V dropped 0 bases and J dropped 3 bases, with 9 bases sitting between them. The CDR3 loop spans 15 amino acids. Germline loops: CDR1 MNHEY, CDR2 SVGAGI. CDR3 sequence (DNA): TGTGCCAGCAGTTACTCAGCCGGTCACAATCAGCCCCAGCATTTT. It translates to CASSYSAGHNQPQHF.

The V and J genes are TRBV10-2 and TRBJ1-5; TRBD1 aligns across 9 bases. Trimming took 4 bases from V and 5 from J; bases not matched to a gene: 6. From germline, CDR1 is WSHSY and CDR2 SAAADI. CDR3 length: 15 residues. CDR3 sequence: CASSGGQGQDQPQHF. The CDR3 nucleotides are TGCGCCAGCAGTGGGGGACAGGGACAAGATCAGCCCCAGCATTTT.

This chain links TRBV5-1 with TRBJ1-1; D unresolved. Germline loops: CDR1 SGHRS, CDR2 YFSETQ. CDR3 size: 14 residues. The V end lost 1 base, the J end lost 4 bases, and 11 bases lay between the germline ends. The CDR3 is CASSLWSVRTEAFF. The CDR3 DNA is TGCGCCAGCAGCTTGTGGTCAGTTCGCACTGAAGCTTTCTTT. Together with reference TRBV5-1 and TRBJ1-1, the CDR3 gives the full variable domain: KAGVTQTPRYLIKTRGQQVTLSCSPISGHRSVSWYQQTPGQGLQFLFEYFSETQRNKGNFPGRFSGRQFSNSRSEMNVSTLELGDSALYLCASSLWSVRTEAFFGQGTRLTVV.

The chain combines TRBV27 with TRBJ2-7; 11 bases line up with TRBD2. Unmatched junction bases numbered 6, after V lost 10 bases and J lost 4 bases. The CDR3 is 13 amino acids. CDR1 is MNHEY, CDR2 SMNVEV, per germline (reference sequence). The CDR3 nucleotides read TGTGCCACAGCGGGACTAGCGGATTACGAGCAGTACTTC. It yields the protein CATAGLADYEQYF.

The chain is built from TRBV4-1 and TRBJ2-1; TRBD2 matches 8 bases. The CDR3 has 16 residues. The junction had 2 bases not matched to a gene; V was cut back by 0 bases and J by 1 base. The germline CDR1 and CDR2 sequences are MGHRA and YSYEKL. CDR3 sequence reads: CASSQEGGRSYNEQFF. The CDR3 region has the DNA TGCGCCAGCAGCCAAGAGGGCGGGAGGTCCTACAATGAGCAGTTCTTC.

The gene calls are TRBV6-5 and TRBJ1-1; 11 nucleotides agree with TRBD1. Trimming cost V 7 bases and J 4 bases; bases outside gene matches: 5. Germline CDR1 and CDR2: MNHEY and SVGAGI. The CDR3 is made up of 14 amino acids. CDR3 in DNA: TGTGCCAGCAAAACCGGACAGGGGGCCACTGAAGCTTTCTTT. This codes for CASKTGQGATEAFF.

V usage is TRBV13 and J usage is TRBJ1-1; 9 bases are shared with TRBD1. V shed 5 bases and J 1 base; nucleotides not matched to a gene: 14. This CDR3 has 18 residues. The V gene's germline CDR1 is PRHDT and CDR2 FYEKMQ (reference sequence). The CDR3 sequence is CASSKTAGTGRGNTEAFF. The CDR3 coding sequence is TGTGCCAGCAGCAAAACCGCCGGGACAGGGAGGGGGAACACTGAAGCTTTCTTT.

The J gene is TRBJ1-2, the V gene TRBV5-1, with unresolved D. Germline V gene data show CDR1 as SGHRS and CDR2 as YFSETQ. The CDR3 totals 14 residues. V lost 1 base, J lost 8 bases, and 15 bases lay in between. Written as DNA, the CDR3 is TGCGCCAGCAGCTTGCTGGAACCCAGGATGGGCTACACCTTC. Its translation is CASSLLEPRMGYTF.

The chain combines TRBV7-9 with TRBJ2-1, with D maybe TRBD1 (6 bases). Looked up from germline, CDR1 is SEHNR and CDR2 is FQNEAQ (reference sequence). CDR3 length equals 16 residues. The V gene lost 5 bases and the J gene lost 0 bases, with 14 bases spanning the gap. The CDR3 sequence is CASSGRDTSSYNEQFF. Here the CDR3 DNA reads TGTGCCAGCAGCGGCCGGGACACGAGCTCCTACAATGAGCAGTTCTTC.

The chain has TRBV9 and TRBJ2-7; the D is unclear. The CDR3 has 14 residues. V lost 0 bases and J lost 0, with 7 bases in between. Germline V gene sequence: CDR1 SGDLS, CDR2 YYNGEE. CDR3: CASSVGYASYEQYF. In DNA form, the CDR3 reads TGTGCCAGCAGCGTAGGCTACGCCTCCTACGAGCAGTACTTC.

This clone was counted a few times. The chain couples TRBV6-5 to TRBJ1-5, with TRBD1 as a possible D gene (5 bases). In germline, CDR1 is MNHEY, CDR2 SVGAGI. Trimming took off 8 bases at V and 1 base at J, with 12 bases between the two ends. This CDR3 has 14 residues. CDR3 in amino acids: CASGHQRSNQPQHF. The CDR3 nucleotides read TGTGCCAGCGGACACCAAAGAAGCAATCAGCCCCAGCATTTT.

This chain joins TRBV5-6 and TRBJ2-1, with D unresolved. The V gene lost 2 bases and the J gene lost 7 bases, with 7 bases spanning the gap. Per the germline V gene, CDR1 is SGHDT and CDR2 is YYEEEE. There are 12 residues in the CDR3. CDR3 loop: CASSLTRNEQFF. CDR3 bases: TGTGCCAGCAGCTTAACGAGAAATGAGCAGTTCTTC.

This rearrangement joins TRBV5-1 to TRBJ2-7; a weak D match, TRBD1 (6 bases). Germline assignment: CDR1 SGHRS and CDR2 YFSETQ. This CDR3 has 14 residues. The V gene lost 0 bases and the J gene lost 5 bases, with 12 bases spanning the gap. CDR3 nucleotides: TGCGCCAGCAGCTTGGCCCCAGGGGCCAACGAGCAGTACTTC. This encodes CASSLAPGANEQYF.

As concerns this clone: Other DNA sequences in the sample encode the same CDR3. The chain carries TRBV30 and TRBJ1-1, with D hard to call. The CDR3 covers 13 residues. Trimming removed 3 bases at V and 1 base at J, with 9 bases between. Germline lookup yields CDR1 GTSNPN and CDR2 SVGIG (reference sequence). CDR3 in DNA: TGTGCCTGGAGCGTCACAGAGAACACTGAAGCTTTCTTT. This translates into CAWSVTENTEAFF.

The chain is built from TRBV20-1 and TRBJ2-7; no definite D call. CDR3 length: 11 amino acids. Per germline, CDR1 DFQATT and CDR2 SNEGSKA (reference sequence). Trimming removed 2 bases from V and 5 bases from J, with 7 bases in between. As DNA, the CDR3 is TGCAGTGCTAGACCAACGGACGAGCAGTACTTC. Translated: CSARPTDEQYF.